Each of the 27 T cell receptor beta chains below was sequenced from the same sample in a study of a mutant IDH1 vaccine in newly diagnosed glioma. Generated by immunoSEQ multiplex PCR, the TCRdb table keeps only in-frame clones and is missing some. The sample lists approximately 92,000 clones, over 75% seen once, with 7% to 9% in the top ten. Time point meaning: baseline, week 1 (first vaccination visit). As to treatment: pre-vaccination baseline after standard-of-care therapy. Material: PBMCs, obtained from a glioma patient treated with radiotherapy, temozolomide or both. All receptors derive from a man aged 35 to 55 with glioma.

V is TRBV14 and J is TRBJ1-1; TRBD1 matches at 7 bases. V trimming: 4 bases; J trimming: 5 bases; junction bases outside the gene matches: 1. The germline gives CDR1 SGHDN, CDR2 FVKESK. This CDR3 has 12 residues. CDR3 coding DNA: TGTGCCAGCAGCCCAGGGGGGACTGAAGCTTTCTTT. Residues: CASSPGGTEAFF.

The chain combines TRBV5-4 with TRBJ2-7; TRBD1 agrees at 9 bases. V was clipped by 4 bases and J by 4 bases; unmatched bases: 9. The CDR3 extends over 15 amino acids. Germline CDR1 reads SGHNT; CDR2 reads YYREEE (reference sequence). CDR3 protein: CASSPDRGKWYEQYF. CDR3 DNA: TGTGCCAGCAGCCCAGACAGGGGGAAGTGGTACGAGCAGTACTTC.

This clone has more than one count but fewer than ten. V and J are TRBV13 and TRBJ2-7, with 7 bases lining up with TRBD2. CDR1 PRHDT and CDR2 FYEKMQ come from the germline V gene (reference sequence). The CDR3 runs 13 residues. J gave up 5 bases and V 5 bases, and 6 bases lay outside the gene matches. CDR3 region: CASSVGGLDEQYF. CDR3 DNA: TGTGCCAGCAGCGTCGGGGGGTTGGACGAGCAGTACTTC.

This clone has only one observation. The chain combines TRBV4-1 with TRBJ2-7; 10 bases match TRBD1. J lost 3 bases, V lost 3 bases, and 5 bases had no gene match. Germline CDR1 is MGHRA and CDR2 is YSYEKL. The CDR3 is 15 residues long. This chain's CDR3 is CASSHSDRGNYEQYF. The CDR3 bases are TGCGCCAGCAGCCATTCGGACAGGGGGAACTACGAGCAGTACTTC.

The CDR3 sequence: CASSHGQYANTGELFF. Written as DNA, the CDR3 is TGTGCCAGCAGCCACGGACAGTACGCGAACACCGGGGAGCTGTTTTTT. The chain joins TRBV4-2 to TRBJ2-2; D possibly corresponds to TRBD1 (6 bases). CDR3 length equals 16 residues. Trimming left V 3 bases short and J 0 bases short, with 11 bases between. CDR1 is LGHNA, CDR2 YNFKEQ, per germline.

The V gene is TRBV6-6, the J gene TRBJ2-3; 7 bases line up with TRBD1. CDR3 length equals 16 residues. V lost 2 bases, J lost 5 bases, and 10 bases stayed unmatched. The V gene's germline CDR1 is MNHNY and CDR2 SVGAGI (reference sequence). The CDR3 DNA follows: TGTGCCAGCAGTTACGACCGGGGCCGGACAGGAGATACGCAGTATTTT. It encodes CASSYDRGRTGDTQYF.

This clone was observed once. In DNA, the CDR3 is TGTGCCAGCAGCCAAGGACTAGCCAGCAATCAGCCCCAGCATTTT. It encodes CASSQGLASNQPQHF. The chain links TRBV7-9 to TRBJ1-5; D is unclear. The V end was cut by 5 bases, the J end by 1 base, with 12 bases between. The CDR3 is 15 amino acids. Germline V gives CDR1 SEHNR, CDR2 FQNEAQ (reference sequence).

The rearrangement links TRBV27 to TRBJ2-7; D uncertain. Looked up from germline, CDR1 is MNHEY and CDR2 is SMNVEV (reference sequence). This CDR3 is 16 amino acids long. Trimming shortened V by 2 bases and J by 1 base, and 15 bases separated the two germline ends. The CDR3 here is CASSLGDSLGSYEQYF. CDR3 coding DNA: TGTGCCAGCAGTTTAGGGGATAGCTTGGGTTCCTACGAGCAGTACTTC.

This chain connects TRBV18 to TRBJ2-3; 13 nucleotides align to TRBD2. J lost 1 base, V lost 3 bases, and 1 base had no gene match. The germline gives CDR1 KGHSH, CDR2 LQKENI. The CDR3 covers 16 residues. CDR3 residues: CASSPTSGGGTDTQYF. For the CDR3, the DNA is TGTGCCAGCTCACCTACTAGCGGGGGGGGCACAGATACGCAGTATTTT.

The genes are TRBV30 and TRBJ2-3; D unresolved. Looked up from germline, CDR1 is GTSNPN and CDR2 is SVGIG (reference sequence). Trimming shortened V by 0 bases and J by 2 bases, and 6 bases separated the two germline ends. The CDR3 has 13 residues. In DNA form, the CDR3 reads TGTGCCTGGAGTGTACTCTACACAGATACGCAGTATTTT. Protein: CAWSVLYTDTQYF.

The J gene is TRBJ2-5, the V gene TRBV30; D is unresolved. The CDR3 is made up of 16 amino acids. The germline CDR1 and CDR2 sequences are GTSNPN and SVGIG (reference sequence). The ends were cut back, 0 bases at V and 5 bases at J, with 19 bases in the middle. CDR3 bases: TGTGCCTGGAGTGTATGGCGGAAGACATCCTTTGAGACCCAGTACTTC. Amino acids: CAWSVWRKTSFETQYF.

This chain links TRBV4-3 with TRBJ1-1; unclear D gene. The CDR3 is 15 residues long. Germline loops: CDR1 LGHNA, CDR2 YSLEER. V was pared by 0 bases and J by 0 bases, with 8 bases between. This CDR3 reads CASSQDLLMNTEAFF. The CDR3 DNA reads as TGCGCCAGCAGCCAAGACCTTCTCATGAACACTGAAGCTTTCTTT.

The rearrangement links TRBV9 to TRBJ1-2, with no clear D. V was shortened by 2 bases and J by 0 bases, with 8 bases between the two germline ends. CDR1 and CDR2 (germline): SGDLS, YYNGEE. This CDR3 region has 14 residues. The CDR3 loop is CASSVGRANYGYTF. As DNA, the CDR3 is TGTGCCAGCAGCGTTGGCCGAGCTAACTATGGCTACACCTTC.

A single count supports this clone. This chain connects TRBV6-6 to TRBJ1-6; D perhaps matches TRBD1 (5 bases). This CDR3 spans 14 amino acids. In germline, CDR1 is MNHNY, CDR2 SVGAGI (reference sequence). The germline V and J ends were trimmed by 2 bases and 4 bases, with 6 bases remaining between them. The CDR3 loop is CASSYRGYNSPLHF. In nucleotides, the CDR3 is TGTGCCAGCAGTTACAGGGGATATAATTCACCCCTCCACTTT.

In DNA form, the CDR3 reads TGCGCCAGCAGCCAAGCGGTCAGGGTAGATACGCAGTATTTT. Its translation: CASSQAVRVDTQYF. The chain has TRBV4-1 and TRBJ2-3; perhaps TRBD1 as D (5 bases). This CDR3 is 14 amino acids long. Trimming removed 1 base from V and 5 bases from J, with 10 bases in between. Germline CDR1 and CDR2: MGHRA and YSYEKL.

The J gene is TRBJ2-3, the V gene TRBV14; D possibly uses TRBD1 or TRBD2 (5 bases each). Germline-derived CDR1 and CDR2 are SGHDN and FVKESK. V was trimmed by 5 bases and J by 1 base, leaving 13 bases between them. This CDR3 contains 15 residues. The chain's CDR3 is CASSKRTPGTDTQYF. Written as DNA, the CDR3 is TGTGCCAGCAGCAAGCGGACACCTGGCACAGATACGCAGTATTTT.

This clone appeared a single time. The DNA for the CDR3 is TGCGCCAGCAGCAAAAGTGGGGCCCTGCCGGGCGAGCAGTACTTC. Translated: CASSKSGALPGEQYF. The chain recombines TRBV10-2 with TRBJ2-7, with D possibly TRBD1 on 5 matching bases. Per the germline V gene, CDR1 is WSHSY and CDR2 is SAAADI. This CDR3 has 15 residues. The V end lost 6 bases, the J end lost 6 bases, and 21 bases lay between the germline ends.

V is TRBV30 and J is TRBJ2-3, with a weak D call TRBD2 (5 bases). Per germline, CDR1 GTSNPN and CDR2 SVGIG (reference sequence). This CDR3 is built from 14 residues. Trimming took 0 bases from V and 1 from J, leaving 8 bases between them. The CDR3 DNA is TGTGCCTGGAGTGTACCCGGGGGCACAGATACGCAGTATTTT. Translating it yields CAWSVPGGTDTQYF.

This clone was detected only a few times. The genes are TRBV27 and TRBJ2-7, with a weak D call TRBD1 (5 bases). The V and J ends lost 6 bases and 0 bases respectively, with 9 bases between them. Germline V lookup: CDR1 MNHEY, CDR2 SMNVEV (reference sequence). The CDR3 extends over 13 amino acids. The DNA for the CDR3 is TGTGCCAGCAGGCTAGACAGCTCCTACGAGCAGTACTTC. Protein product: CASRLDSSYEQYF.

The chain recombines TRBV7-8 with TRBJ2-7; 15 bases fit TRBD2. V lost 5 bases to trimming and J lost 1 base; unmatched junction nucleotides: 9. The germline V gene has CDR1 SGHVS and CDR2 FQNEAQ. The CDR3 totals 18 residues. CDR3 sequence (DNA): TGTGCCAGCAGCAGTGGGACTAGCGGGAGGATGAGGTCCTACGAGCAGTACTTC. It is translated as CASSSGTSGRMRSYEQYF.

The CDR3 DNA is TGCGCCAGCAGCCATGGGACAGTTGCCGAGCAGTACTTC. As protein: CASSHGTVAEQYF. V usage is TRBV4-1 and J usage is TRBJ2-7; 7 nucleotides align to TRBD1. Germline CDR1 is MGHRA and CDR2 is YSYEKL. Germline trimming cut 3 bases from V and 6 bases from J; bases unmatched to any gene: 5. The CDR3 spans 13 residues.

The J gene is TRBJ2-3, the V gene TRBV7-9, with unresolved D. Trimming stripped 6 bases from V and 7 bases from J, with 23 bases between. This CDR3 comprises 16 residues. Germline lookup yields CDR1 SEHNR and CDR2 FQNEAQ (reference sequence). CDR3 in DNA: TGTGCCAGCAGACCCCCCGACGGAGCCAGCATGTATACGCAGTATTTT. Its translation: CASRPPDGASMYTQYF.

This chain connects TRBV2 to TRBJ2-7, with 12 bases that match TRBD2. Trimming at V came to 3 bases and at J to 6 bases, leaving 9 bases not matched to a gene. Germline V gene data show CDR1 as SNHLY and CDR2 as FYNNEI. The CDR3 is 16 residues long. Written as DNA, the CDR3 is TGTGCCAGCAGTGACCCCTACCGGACTAGCGGGATCGAGCAGTACTTC. It is translated as CASSDPYRTSGIEQYF.

This chain links TRBV30 with TRBJ1-5, with 8 bases fitting TRBD1. Looked up from germline, CDR1 is GTSNPN and CDR2 is SVGIG (reference sequence). This CDR3 has 14 amino acids. V was clipped by 4 bases and J by 0 bases; unmatched bases: 2. CDR3 loop: CAWKGTGSNQPQHF. The DNA of the CDR3 is TGTGCCTGGAAAGGGACAGGTAGCAATCAGCCCCAGCATTTT. The entire variable domain, with the rest obtained from reference TRBV30 and TRBJ1-5, is as follows: SQTIHQWPATLVQPVGSPLSLECTVEGTSNPNLYWYRQAAGRGLQLLFYSVGIGQISSEVPQNLSASRPQDRQFILSSKKLLLSDSGFYLCAWKGTGSNQPQHFGDGTRLSIL.

The chain is built from TRBV18 and TRBJ2-1, with D possibly being TRBD1 (6 bases). The V gene's germline CDR1 is KGHSH and CDR2 LQKENI. The CDR3 totals 13 residues. V lost 2 bases to trimming and J lost 8 bases, with 10 bases between them. This CDR3 is CASSPSQGDEQFF. In DNA, the CDR3 is TGTGCCAGCTCACCATCACAGGGCGATGAGCAGTTCTTC.

The rearrangement uses TRBV6-5 and TRBJ2-7, with TRBD1 matching over 8 bases. Germline CDR1 reads MNHEY; CDR2 reads SVGAGI. V gave up 3 bases and J gave up 5 bases; unmatched junction bases: 9. The CDR3 is 15 residues long. The CDR3 sequence is CASSYLAGGAHEQYF. The CDR3 nucleotides read TGTGCCAGCAGTTATTTGGCAGGGGGCGCCCACGAGCAGTACTTC.

The V and J genes are TRBV4-1 and TRBJ2-1; 7 bases match TRBD2. Germline V gene sequence: CDR1 MGHRA, CDR2 YSYEKL. V dropped 1 base and J dropped 2; count of bases not matched to a gene: 8. The CDR3 length is 17 residues. CDR3 sequence (DNA): TGCGCCAGCAGCCAAGGAGACGGACGGGGGGCCTACAATGAGCAGTTCTTC. Its protein is CASSQGDGRGAYNEQFF.